Below, 16 T cell receptor beta chains from the same sample are listed, as sequenced in a study of shared clonotypes between healthy human individuals. The repertoire was sequenced with immunoSEQ multiplex PCR; TCRdb's copy has only in-frame clones and lacks some. The sample records about 2.4 million clones, over 85% being singletons. The sample was naive CD4+ T cells from PBMCs. As to subset: CD45RA+ positively selected. The source is a man in his late teens or twenties in good health. Some clones in this sample may be carry-over from other donors' samples.

V usage is TRBV9 and J usage is TRBJ2-1; D possibly corresponds to TRBD1 (5 bases). V shed 2 bases and J shed 8 bases, with 11 bases lying between them. This CDR3 contains 13 residues. Germline V CDR1 and CDR2: SGDLS, YYNGEE. The CDR3 loop reads CASSVAQGHEQFF. In nucleotides, the CDR3 is TGTGCCAGCAGCGTTGCCCAGGGCCATGAGCAGTTCTTC.

CDR3 bases: TGCAGCGTCACCACGTTACAGGACAACTCTGGGGCCAACGTCCTGACTTTC. Protein: CSVTTLQDNSGANVLTF. The chain has TRBV29-1 and TRBJ2-6, with D possibly being TRBD1 (5 bases). Trimming removed 6 bases at V and 0 bases at J, with 18 bases between. CDR1 is SQVTM and CDR2 is ANQGSEA in the germline V gene. The CDR3 has 17 amino acids.

The V call is TRBV2, the J call TRBJ2-7; D is perhaps TRBD1 (6 bases). V was trimmed by 6 bases and J by 3 bases, leaving 12 bases between them. The CDR3 is 13 amino acids. Germline CDR1 and CDR2: SNHLY and FYNNEI. The CDR3 sequence is CASSLGQHYEQYF. The CDR3 DNA is TGTGCCAGCAGCCTTGGACAGCACTACGAGCAGTACTTC.

This clone was recorded once. The V gene is TRBV18, the J gene TRBJ2-3, with 9 bases lining up with TRBD2. The V gene end was trimmed by 3 bases and the J gene end by 0 bases; junction bases not matched to a gene: 4. The germline CDR1 and CDR2 sequences are KGHSH and LQKENI. The CDR3 is 16 residues long. The CDR3: CASSPFAGGSTDTQYF. CDR3 DNA: TGTGCCAGCTCACCTTTTGCGGGAGGGAGCACAGATACGCAGTATTTT.

The chain links TRBV9 to TRBJ2-3, with 9 bases lining up with TRBD1. Germline V gene lookup returns CDR1 SGDLS and CDR2 YYNGEE. This CDR3 comprises 15 residues. V lost 3 bases to trimming and J lost 10 bases; unmatched junction nucleotides: 12. In DNA, the CDR3 is TGTGCCAGCAGCGGACGGGACAGGGCAGGGGTTTCGCAGTATTTT. It specifies CASSGRDRAGVSQYF.

V and J are TRBV7-3 and TRBJ2-1; no clear D. CDR3 size: 14 residues. V lost 2 bases and J lost 0, with 5 bases in between. From germline, CDR1 is SGHTA and CDR2 FQGTGA. In DNA form, the CDR3 reads TGTGCCAGCAGCTTAGTAGGCTCCTACAATGAGCAGTTCTTC. The encoded protein is CASSLVGSYNEQFF.

The rearrangement links TRBV20-1 to TRBJ1-2; no definite D call. Germline CDR1 and CDR2: DFQATT and SNEGSKA (reference sequence). This CDR3 comprises 11 residues. Between the trimmed V and J ends, which lost 6 bases and 8 bases, there was a span of 13 bases. CDR3 coding DNA: TGCAGTGCGAGGGTGCCCCTCGGCTACACCTTC. The encoded protein is CSARVPLGYTF.

This chain joins TRBV6-5 and TRBJ1-3; D possibly corresponds to TRBD1 (5 bases). There are 13 residues in the CDR3. V was clipped by 0 bases and J by 8 bases, with 8 bases between them. The germline V gene encodes CDR1 MNHEY and CDR2 SVGAGI. DNA for the CDR3: TGTGCCAGCAGTTACTCGAGGGGAGACACCATATATTTT. As protein: CASSYSRGDTIYF.

The V gene is TRBV4-3, the J gene TRBJ2-7; 8 positions agree with TRBD1. The length of the CDR3 is 15 residues. Germline V lookup: CDR1 LGHNA, CDR2 YSLEER. V shed 3 bases, J shed 0 bases, and the junction held 4 bases outside the gene matches. This CDR3 reads CASSQTGDLSYEQYF. CDR3 nucleotides: TGCGCCAGCAGCCAGACAGGGGACCTCTCCTACGAGCAGTACTTC.

V usage is TRBV5-1 and J usage is TRBJ1-5; D is undetermined. V was cut by 0 bases and J by 4 bases, with 11 bases left in between. Germline V gene sequence: CDR1 SGHRS, CDR2 YFSETQ. This CDR3 has 15 amino acids. The CDR3 coding sequence is TGCGCCAGCAGCTTGGAAGGCGGGGAAAATCAGCCCCAGCATTTT. Amino acid sequence: CASSLEGGENQPQHF.

The gene calls are TRBV4-1 and TRBJ2-6; no clear D gene. This CDR3 is 14 amino acids long. Trimming removed 5 bases from V and 0 bases from J, with 5 bases in between. In germline, CDR1 is MGHRA, CDR2 YSYEKL. CDR3: CASSWSSGANVLTF. In DNA form, the CDR3 reads TGCGCCAGCAGCTGGAGCTCTGGGGCCAACGTCCTGACTTTC.

This chain links TRBV4-2 with TRBJ1-2, with D maybe TRBD1 (6 bases). V lost 3 bases and J lost 0, with 11 bases in between. Germline V CDR1 and CDR2: LGHNA, YNFKEQ. The CDR3 is 15 residues long. DNA of the CDR3: TGTGCCAGCAGCCAGCAGGGGCCGGCTAACTATGGCTACACCTTC. Protein: CASSQQGPANYGYTF.

The CDR3 DNA reads TGTGCCAGCAGCTTAGACGGGACTAGCGGAAGTGAGCAGTTCTTC. This encodes CASSLDGTSGSEQFF. The chain combines TRBV5-4 with TRBJ2-1, with 11 bases aligning to TRBD2. This CDR3 is built from 15 residues. From germline, CDR1 is SGHNT and CDR2 YYREEE (reference sequence). The V and J ends lost 2 bases and 9 bases, in that order; junction bases with no gene match: 7.

This sequence joins TRBV7-9 and TRBJ1-2; possible D gene TRBD1, 5 bases. V dropped 5 bases and J dropped 12 bases, with 19 bases sitting between them. The length of the CDR3 is 13 residues. Germline CDR1 and CDR2: SEHNR and FQNEAQ (reference sequence). The CDR3 coding sequence is TGTGCCAGCAGCCACTATCGGGACGCAACCAACACCTTC. This sequence encodes CASSHYRDATNTF.

CDR3 region: CASSLGTLTGDTQYF. The CDR3 nucleotides are TGCGCCAGCAGCTTGGGGACACTCACAGGGGATACGCAGTATTTT. This chain uses TRBV5-1 with TRBJ2-3; possible D gene TRBD1, 6 bases. This CDR3 has 15 residues. The ends were cut back, 0 bases at V and 6 bases at J, with 14 bases in the middle. Looked up from germline, CDR1 is SGHRS and CDR2 is YFSETQ.

The J gene is TRBJ2-4, the V gene TRBV20-1; D might be TRBD1 (5 bases). Germline V gene sequence: CDR1 DFQATT, CDR2 SNEGSKA (reference sequence). The CDR3 consists of 11 residues. V gave up 1 base and J gave up 9 bases, with 7 bases separating them. CDR3 bases: TGCAGTGCTAGAGGGGGCGGCATTCAGTACTTC. This translates into CSARGGGIQYF.